This TCR beta chain was observed in a study of molecular identifiers for immune sequencing clone quantification. Regarding the study as a whole: Single-cell amounts of spiked Jurkat TCR RNA were reportedly detectable among approximately 1 million naive cells.

Ten or more counts support this clonotype. The antigen is not known. TCRdb called the PCR reads again in MiXCR, with one record for every CDR3 protein. The sample lists about 500,000 distinct CDR3 sequences; over 20% were seen once. CDR3 length: 12 amino acids. Germline lookup yields CDR1 MDHEN and CDR2 SYDVKM. V lost 3 bases, J lost 1 base, and 3 bases lay in between. This sequence joins TRBV28 and TRBJ1-1; unclear D gene. Sequenced input: naive CD8+ T cells from blood, with Jurkat cell RNA spiked in. Subset meaning: FACS-sorted CD8+CD4-CCR7+CD45RA+ naive T cells. This clonotype originated in a human donor in good health. Some libraries in this study had Jurkat cell RNA spiked in. The CDR3 coding sequence is TGTGCCAGCAGTTTTGCGAACACTGAAGCTTTCTTT. The encoded protein is CASSFANTEAFF.